These T cell receptor beta chains were read from a single sample in a study of T cells in Graves' hyperthyroidism and ophthalmopathy. TCRdb independently ran MiXCR on the multiplex PCR reads; one entry per CDR3 protein. The sample yields about 570,000 distinct CDR3 sequences, 35% to 55% seen once. Sample: peripheral blood or thyroid tissue (not recorded which). These receptor sequences come from an adult woman with Graves' disease, either hyperthyroidism or ophthalmopathy (not recorded which). The CDR3 runs from the conserved cysteine through the conserved F or W. A D gene is named only where the DNA matches it firmly. A row's size may be missing; if present it is once, few, many or a size class.

TGTGCCAGCAGACAGATCCCCGTCCAGGAGACCCAGTACTTC	CASRQIPVQETQYF	TRBV13	TRBJ2-5	-	14	-
TGCGCCAGCAGCCGGACCCGGGAGACCCAGTACTTC	CASSRTRETQYF	TRBV4-1	TRBJ2-5	many	12	-
TGTGCCAGCAGCTTGGGGACAGGAAGGAACACTGAAGCTTTCTTT	CASSLGTGRNTEAFF	TRBV11-1	TRBJ1-1	-	15	TRBD1
TGTGCCACCAGTGATTTGACCGGCCGTCAGCCCCAGCATTTT	CATSDLTGRQPQHF	TRBV24-1	TRBJ1-5	many	14	-
TGTGCCAGCAGTGAAGACCCAGCGGGAAACACCATATATTTT	CASSEDPAGNTIYF	TRBV2	TRBJ1-3	-	14	-
TGTGCCAGCAGCTCAAACGGGTGGGAGAAGGAGGAGACCCAGTACTTC	CASSSNGWEKEETQYF	TRBV7-3	TRBJ2-5	-	16	-
TGCAGTGTCCCCGCATTCTACACAGATACGCAGTATTTT	CSVPAFYTDTQYF	TRBV20-1	TRBJ2-3	few	13	-
TGCAGTGCTAGGGTTCGGGGTTTGAATAGCAATCAGCCCCAGCATTTT	CSARVRGLNSNQPQHF	TRBV20-1	TRBJ1-5	many	16	-
TGTGCCAGCAGCTTAGATGCTTACCTTCGGGGGGCTTTCTTT	CASSLDAYLRGAFF	TRBV11-2	TRBJ1-1	many	14	-
TGTGCTAGAGAGGAACAGGCCAATGGCTACACCTTC	CAREEQANGYTF	TRBV24-1	TRBJ1-2	-	12	-
TGTGCCAGCAGCGGGCGGACTAGCGGAATTACTGGGGCCAACGTCCTGACTTTC	CASSGRTSGITGANVLTF	TRBV9	TRBJ2-6	many	18	TRBD2